This T cell receptor (beta chain) was captured in a study of blood T cell repertoires in COVID-19. Study information: The samples span acute and convalescent COVID-19 from the United States, Italy and Spain. Sample material is recorded as cDNA or gDNA derived from T cells, B-cell-depleted T cells, or PBMCs.

The CDR3 runs to 15 residues. Trimming stripped 1 base from V and 8 bases from J, with 16 bases between. Germline lookup yields CDR1 SGHDN and CDR2 FVKESK. Here immunoSEQ multiplex PCR was the method, and the copy in TCRdb shows in-frame clones only, minus some. The table shows about 120,000 clones, with roughly four fifths occurring only once. This sequence originates from a human donor in a cohort sampled during active COVID-19. The chain recombines TRBV14 with TRBJ2-3; D is undetermined. The sequencing sample was made of peripheral blood. For the CDR3, the DNA is TGTGCCAGCAGCCAAGGCCTGGTAGGAGTAAGTACGCAGTATTTT. Its protein is CASSQGLVGVSTQYF.